These 28 T cell receptor beta chains originate from one sample sequenced in a study of cytomegalovirus exposure and HLA in healthy donors. The PCR used 60 Vbeta and 13 Jbeta primers. The data were produced by immunoSEQ multiplex PCR, yet TCRdb's version contains in-frame clones alone and is incomplete. Of fewer than 150,000 clones listed, roughly 70% are singletons. The specimen sequenced was PBMCs. These receptors all stem from a young man in good health and CMV-seronegative.

V gene TRBV6-1 combines with J gene TRBJ2-2; TRBD2 agrees at 9 bases. Germline V gives CDR1 MNHNS, CDR2 SASEGT. V dropped 6 bases and J dropped 7; count of bases not matched to a gene: 6. This CDR3 has 14 residues. The CDR3 DNA follows: TGTGCCAGCAGGCGGGAGGGGGGGCACGGGGAGCTGTTTTTT. Translating gives CASRREGGHGELFF.

The V and J genes are TRBV9 and TRBJ2-7; 10 bases align to TRBD1. J was trimmed by 5 bases and V by 0 bases; bases with no gene match: 8. CDR3 length: 16 amino acids. Germline V gives CDR1 SGDLS, CDR2 YYNGEE. DNA for the CDR3: TGTGCCAGCAGCGTAGCACCGGGACAGGGGATCAACGAGCAGTACTTC. Protein product: CASSVAPGQGINEQYF.

The CDR3 loop reads CASSRGDYRLGEQFF. Here the CDR3 DNA reads TGTGCCAGCAGCCGAGGGGACTACCGGTTGGGTGAGCAGTTCTTC. This chain joins TRBV7-8 and TRBJ2-1; 7 nucleotides align to TRBD2. With 5 bases clipped from V and 9 bases from J, the junction kept 13 bases outside the gene matches. The V gene's germline CDR1 is SGHVS and CDR2 FQNEAQ. There are 15 residues in the CDR3. The full variable domain, completed using reference TRBV7-8 and TRBJ2-1, is GAGVSQSPRYKVAKRGQDVALRCDPISGHVSLFWYQQALGQGPEFLTYFQNEAQLDKSGLPSDRFFAERPEGSVSTLKIQRTQQEDSAVYLCASSRGDYRLGEQFFGPGTRLTVL.

A single count supports this clone. This chain connects TRBV28 to TRBJ2-7; D perhaps matches TRBD2 (5 bases). Trimming shortened V by 3 bases and J by 3 bases, and 6 bases separated the two germline ends. The CDR3 loop spans 12 amino acids. CDR1 MDHEN and CDR2 SYDVKM come from the germline V gene. CDR3 sequence (DNA): TGTGCCAGCAGTTTTGGGAGCTACGAGCAGTACTTC. It codes for CASSFGSYEQYF.

This clone was observed once. The chain combines TRBV7-9 with TRBJ2-7; 10 bases are shared with TRBD2. Trimming at V came to 1 base and at J to 2 bases, leaving 2 bases not matched to a gene. Germline assignment: CDR1 SEHNR and CDR2 FQNEAQ (reference sequence). The CDR3 covers 15 residues. This chain's CDR3 is CASSLGLAGAYEQYF. The CDR3 region has the DNA TGTGCCAGCAGCTTAGGGCTAGCGGGGGCCTACGAGCAGTACTTC.

This clone was picked up one time. The chain's CDR3 is CAWTHRGRTDTQYF. The CDR3 DNA reads TGTGCCTGGACCCACAGGGGGCGCACAGATACGCAGTATTTT. The chain links TRBV30 to TRBJ2-3; 9 nucleotides match TRBD1. After removal of 4 bases from V and 1 base from J, the junction contained 3 bases not matched to a gene. CDR3 length: 14 residues. The germline V gene encodes CDR1 GTSNPN and CDR2 SVGIG (reference sequence).

This sequence joins TRBV2 and TRBJ1-3; 11 bases fit TRBD1. The germline gives CDR1 SNHLY, CDR2 FYNNEI. The CDR3 is 19 residues long. V shed 5 bases, J shed 1 base, and the junction held 13 bases outside the gene matches. The CDR3 coding sequence is TGTGCCAGCAGTTTCCGATCCGGGACAGGGGGTGCTTCTGGAAACACCATATATTTT. It specifies CASSFRSGTGGASGNTIYF.

J is TRBJ1-5 and V is TRBV5-5, with D possibly being TRBD1 (5 bases). CDR1 and CDR2 from the germline V gene are SGHKS and YYEKEE (reference sequence). Trimming left V 4 bases short and J 4 bases short, with 12 bases between. The CDR3 length is 14 residues. The CDR3 DNA reads as TGTGCCAGCAGCCGTACAGGTTCTAATCAGCCCCAGCATTTT. It codes for CASSRTGSNQPQHF.

This clone was seen only once. V gene TRBV5-1 combines with J gene TRBJ2-1; D not certain. Trimming cost V 3 bases and J 6 bases, with 22 bases left between them. This CDR3 has 17 amino acids. The germline V gene has CDR1 SGHRS and CDR2 YFSETQ. The CDR3 loop reads CASSWLGDSASRNEQFF. CDR3 DNA: TGCGCCAGCAGCTGGCTCGGTGACTCAGCTAGTCGCAATGAGCAGTTCTTC.

V gene TRBV11-2 combines with J gene TRBJ2-2; TRBD1 matches at 7 bases. Germline values: CDR1 SGHAT, CDR2 FQNNGV. CDR3 length: 16 residues. V gave up 5 bases and J gave up 3 bases; unmatched junction bases: 9. The CDR3 loop is CASSLQGFEDTGELFF. Here the CDR3 DNA reads TGTGCCAGCAGCCTACAGGGGTTCGAGGACACCGGGGAGCTGTTTTTT.

This clone was seen only a few times. The chain recombines TRBV9 with TRBJ2-1, with TRBD2 matching over 13 bases. V was pared by 0 bases and J by 6 bases, with 9 bases of the junction left unmatched. Germline CDR1 SGDLS, CDR2 YYNGEE. The CDR3 loop spans 18 amino acids. The CDR3 protein is CASSVGLAGGWKPNEQFF. CDR3 nucleotides: TGTGCCAGCAGCGTAGGACTAGCGGGGGGCTGGAAGCCCAATGAGCAGTTCTTC.

This clone showed up just once. The same CDR3 also results from other DNA sequences found in this sample. The chain uses TRBV18 and TRBJ2-7; 12 bases map to TRBD2. The CDR3 loop spans 14 amino acids. Germline trimming cut 6 bases from V and 4 bases from J; bases unmatched to any gene: 4. Germline V lookup: CDR1 KGHSH, CDR2 LQKENI. In nucleotides, the CDR3 is TGTGCCAGCTCGCCCGGGACTAGCGGGTACGAGCAGTACTTC. This gives the protein CASSPGTSGYEQYF.

V usage is TRBV30 and J usage is TRBJ2-3; D gene ambiguous. The CDR3 consists of 15 residues. V shed 3 bases and J shed 0 bases, with 13 bases lying between them. Germline V CDR1 and CDR2: GTSNPN, SVGIG (reference sequence). CDR3 nucleotides: TGTGCCTGGAGCGGGTACTACACTAGCACAGATACGCAGTATTTT. Its protein is CAWSGYYTSTDTQYF. Complete variable domain (other parts from reference TRBV30 and TRBJ2-3): SQTIHQWPATLVQPVGSPLSLECTVEGTSNPNLYWYRQAAGRGLQLLFYSVGIGQISSEVPQNLSASRPQDRQFILSSKKLLLSDSGFYLCAWSGYYTSTDTQYFGPGTRLTVL.

This clone was found a few times. CDR3 sequence reads: CASSPGYEQYF. Here the CDR3 DNA reads TGTGCCAGCAGCCCGGGCTACGAGCAGTACTTC. The V call is TRBV7-2, the J call TRBJ2-7, with no clear D. The CDR3 is 11 residues long. Germline CDR1 and CDR2: SGHTA and FQGNSA. V was pared by 5 bases and J by 3 bases, with 5 bases between.

The chain joins TRBV7-2 to TRBJ2-5, with 12 bases aligning to TRBD2. Trimming at V came to 0 bases and at J to 4 bases, leaving 6 bases not matched to a gene. Germline V lookup: CDR1 SGHTA, CDR2 FQGNSA. CDR3 length equals 17 residues. The CDR3 nucleotides read TGTGCCAGCAGCTTAGCGCCTAGCGGGGGGGCAGTAGAGACCCAGTACTTC. It is translated as CASSLAPSGGAVETQYF.

The rearrangement uses TRBV7-8 and TRBJ1-5; perhaps TRBD1 as D (5 bases). Trimming stripped 4 bases from V and 4 bases from J, with 20 bases between. Germline values: CDR1 SGHVS, CDR2 FQNEAQ. This CDR3 region has 17 residues. The CDR3 DNA sequence: TGTGCCAGCAGCTCGTACAGGTTCCCCGGGGGTAATCAGCCCCAGCATTTT. It codes for CASSSYRFPGGNQPQHF.

This rearrangement joins TRBV11-2 to TRBJ2-5; D is possibly TRBD2 (6 bases). Germline CDR1 reads SGHAT; CDR2 reads FQNNGV. This CDR3 contains 14 residues. Trimming took 5 bases from V and 5 from J, leaving 15 bases between them. The CDR3 loop is CASSPLGGRETQYF. The CDR3 DNA follows: TGTGCCAGCAGCCCCCTAGGAGGGCGGGAGACCCAGTACTTC.

The gene calls are TRBV4-3 and TRBJ1-1; D is uncertain. The ends were cut back, 4 bases at V and 8 bases at J, with 17 bases in the middle. Germline CDR1 reads LGHNA; CDR2 reads YSLEER. The CDR3 is 14 amino acids. In nucleotides, the CDR3 is TGCGCCAGCAGCCCAGAAACGGGTGGGTTGGAAGCTTTCTTT. Encoded protein: CASSPETGGLEAFF.

This chain connects TRBV10-2 to TRBJ1-4, with D possibly being TRBD1 (6 bases). The V and J ends lost 7 bases and 7 bases respectively, with 13 bases between them. The CDR3 is 13 amino acids. The germline CDR1 and CDR2 sequences are WSHSY and SAAADI. This CDR3 reads CASIGQTGEKLFF. The DNA of the CDR3 is TGCGCCAGCATAGGACAGACTGGTGAAAAACTGTTTTTT.

The chain links TRBV6-1 to TRBJ1-2, with 10 bases aligning to TRBD1. This CDR3 is built from 15 residues. Trimming at V came to 6 bases and at J to 5 bases, leaving 9 bases not matched to a gene. Germline CDR1 MNHNS, CDR2 SASEGT. CDR3 protein: CASRGVGTGDYGYTF. CDR3 sequence (DNA): TGTGCCAGCAGAGGAGTCGGGACAGGGGATTATGGCTACACCTTC.

There are a few counts of this clone. The V call is TRBV10-3, the J call TRBJ2-7, with 7 bases matching TRBD1. Germline V gives CDR1 ENHRY, CDR2 SYGVKD. V dropped 3 bases and J dropped 1; count of bases not matched to a gene: 3. This CDR3 is built from 14 residues. DNA for the CDR3: TGTGCCATCAGTGACACAGGGGAGTCCTACGAGCAGTACTTC. Amino acid sequence: CAISDTGESYEQYF.

Only one count was recorded for this clone. The CDR3 DNA follows: TGTGCCAGCAGCTTCGGGACACAAAATCAGCCCCAGCATTTT. The encoded protein is CASSFGTQNQPQHF. V and J are TRBV7-6 and TRBJ1-5, with a weak D call TRBD1 (6 bases). Trimming shortened V by 3 bases and J by 4 bases, and 10 bases separated the two germline ends. This CDR3 is built from 14 residues. CDR1 SGHVS and CDR2 FNYEAQ come from the germline V gene.

The rearrangement uses TRBV5-1 and TRBJ2-5; no reliable D call. Deletions cut 3 bases from V and 2 bases from J, with 2 bases between. Germline CDR1 is SGHRS and CDR2 is YFSETQ. CDR3 length equals 11 residues. The CDR3 DNA reads as TGCGCCAGCAGCTCACAAGAGACCCAGTACTTC. Its protein product is CASSSQETQYF.

V usage is TRBV19 and J usage is TRBJ2-1; D perhaps matches TRBD1 (5 bases). Germline V gives CDR1 LNHDA, CDR2 SQIVND (reference sequence). V lost 8 bases and J lost 3, with 8 bases in between. The CDR3 has 12 residues. The CDR3: CASSDIYNEQFF. The CDR3, as DNA: TGTGCCAGTTCGGACATCTACAATGAGCAGTTCTTC.

This clone is a singleton in its sample. The chain links TRBV6-6 to TRBJ1-2, with D unclear. CDR1 is MNHNY, CDR2 SVGAGI, per germline (reference sequence). V shed 11 bases and J shed 4 bases, with 17 bases lying between them. The CDR3 spans 13 residues. The CDR3 protein is CAGTVSGLYGYTF. The CDR3 nucleotides are TGTGCCGGCACGGTCAGCGGACTCTATGGCTACACCTTC.

The chain recombines TRBV7-2 with TRBJ2-5, with 10 bases identical to TRBD2. The germline CDR1 and CDR2 sequences are SGHTA and FQGNSA. CDR3 length equals 14 residues. Trimming took 4 bases from V and 2 from J; bases not matched to a gene: 1. The CDR3 is CASSSGLAQETQYF. The CDR3 DNA follows: TGTGCCAGCAGCTCGGGACTAGCGCAAGAGACCCAGTACTTC.

The V call is TRBV5-1, the J call TRBJ1-1; 9 nucleotides align to TRBD1. CDR1 and CDR2 from the germline V gene are SGHRS and YFSETQ. CDR3 length equals 15 residues. V gave up 4 bases and J gave up 1 base; unmatched junction bases: 5. The CDR3 DNA is TGCGCCAGCAGCGATGACAGGGGGGGGAACACTGAAGCTTTCTTT. It translates to CASSDDRGGNTEAFF.

This clone appeared a few times. The rearrangement uses TRBV6-1 and TRBJ1-3, with D possibly TRBD1 on 5 matching bases. Trimming left V 6 bases short and J 4 bases short, with 16 bases between. The germline V gene has CDR1 MNHNS and CDR2 SASEGT. This CDR3 is 15 amino acids long. CDR3 protein: CASRSWGLGGNTIYF. DNA for the CDR3: TGTGCCAGCAGGTCGTGGGGACTAGGAGGAAACACCATATATTTT.